This is a list of T cell receptor beta chains from one sample in a study of early T cells in non-severe SARS-CoV-2 infection. TCRdb itself ran the 5' RACE reads through MiXCR, one entry per CDR3 protein. This table holds about 64,000 distinct CDR3 sequences, over 4.5% found once. Material: whole blood. All receptors come from an adult who was a healthcare worker with PCR-confirmed SARS-CoV-2 infection or an uninfected control (not recorded which). CDR3s include the opening cysteine and the closing phenylalanine or tryptophan. A D gene is named only where the DNA matches it firmly. The size field is filled for only some rows; it gives once, few, many or a size class.

j_call: TRBJ1-2
d_call: NA
v_call: TRBV9
clone_size: many
cdr3_aa: CASSVESQGVGGYTF
cdr3_nt: TGTGCCAGCAGCGTAGAGTCTCAGGGAGTAGGTGGCTACACCTTC

j_call: TRBJ2-3
d_call: TRBD2
v_call: TRBV4-2
clone_size: many
cdr3_aa: CASSRLAGVDTQYF
cdr3_nt: TGTGCCAGCAGCCGTCTAGCGGGAGTGGATACGCAGTATTTT

j_call: TRBJ2-1
d_call: NA
v_call: TRBV7-8
clone_size: NA
cdr3_aa: CASSLGGGSYNEQFF
cdr3_nt: TGTGCCAGCAGCTTAGGAGGAGGATCCTACAATGAGCAGTTCTTC

j_call: TRBJ1-5
d_call: NA
v_call: TRBV12-3/TRBV12-4
clone_size: many
cdr3_aa: CASSFAGDQPQHF
cdr3_nt: TGTGCCAGCAGTTTCGCGGGGGATCAGCCCCAGCATTTT

j_call: TRBJ1-6
d_call: NA
v_call: TRBV5-6
clone_size: many
cdr3_aa: CASSLQGSPLHF
cdr3_nt: TGTGCCAGCAGCTTGCAGGGTTCACCCCTCCACTTT

j_call: TRBJ1-4
d_call: NA
v_call: TRBV5-4
clone_size: few
cdr3_aa: CASSSATNEKLFF
cdr3_nt: TGTGCCAGCAGCTCGGCAACTAATGAAAAACTGTTTTTT

j_call: TRBJ1-4
d_call: TRBD1
v_call: TRBV9
clone_size: many
cdr3_aa: CASSARQGGPEKLFF
cdr3_nt: TGTGCCAGCAGCGCAAGACAGGGTGGGCCTGAAAAACTGTTTTTT

j_call: TRBJ2-7
d_call: NA
v_call: TRBV12-3/TRBV12-4
clone_size: many
cdr3_aa: CASSSMGEPYEQYF
cdr3_nt: TGTGCCAGCAGCTCGATGGGGGAACCCTACGAGCAGTACTTC

j_call: TRBJ1-2
d_call: NA
v_call: TRBV20-1
clone_size: few
cdr3_aa: CSASRDTLRYGYTF
cdr3_nt: TGCAGTGCTAGTAGGGACACCCTACGGTATGGCTACACCTTC

j_call: TRBJ2-2
d_call: NA
v_call: TRBV29-1
clone_size: NA
cdr3_aa: CSVELQGRTGELFF
cdr3_nt: TGCAGCGTTGAGTTACAGGGTAGGACCGGGGAGCTGTTTTTT

j_call: TRBJ2-1
d_call: TRBD2
v_call: TRBV7-9
clone_size: many
cdr3_aa: CASSLRSGRAVNEQFF
cdr3_nt: TGTGCCAGCAGCTTAAGGAGCGGGAGGGCCGTCAATGAGCAGTTCTTC

j_call: TRBJ2-1
d_call: TRBD2
v_call: TRBV20-1
clone_size: few
cdr3_aa: CSAGGTSGSLGDEQFF
cdr3_nt: TGCAGTGCCGGCGGGACTAGCGGGAGTTTGGGCGATGAGCAGTTCTTC

j_call: TRBJ1-5
d_call: NA
v_call: TRBV5-4
clone_size: many
cdr3_aa: CASSREGRPPNQPQHF
cdr3_nt: TGTGCCAGCAGCCGAGAAGGTAGACCCCCAAATCAGCCCCAGCATTTT

j_call: TRBJ1-2
d_call: NA
v_call: TRBV6-5
clone_size: many
cdr3_aa: CASTRGTDFSYGYTF
cdr3_nt: TGTGCCAGCACCCGCGGGACCGATTTTAGCTATGGCTACACCTTC

j_call: TRBJ1-1
d_call: NA
v_call: TRBV11-2
clone_size: few
cdr3_aa: CASSFEGLQNTEAFF
cdr3_nt: TGTGCCAGCAGCTTCGAGGGACTCCAGAACACTGAAGCTTTCTTT